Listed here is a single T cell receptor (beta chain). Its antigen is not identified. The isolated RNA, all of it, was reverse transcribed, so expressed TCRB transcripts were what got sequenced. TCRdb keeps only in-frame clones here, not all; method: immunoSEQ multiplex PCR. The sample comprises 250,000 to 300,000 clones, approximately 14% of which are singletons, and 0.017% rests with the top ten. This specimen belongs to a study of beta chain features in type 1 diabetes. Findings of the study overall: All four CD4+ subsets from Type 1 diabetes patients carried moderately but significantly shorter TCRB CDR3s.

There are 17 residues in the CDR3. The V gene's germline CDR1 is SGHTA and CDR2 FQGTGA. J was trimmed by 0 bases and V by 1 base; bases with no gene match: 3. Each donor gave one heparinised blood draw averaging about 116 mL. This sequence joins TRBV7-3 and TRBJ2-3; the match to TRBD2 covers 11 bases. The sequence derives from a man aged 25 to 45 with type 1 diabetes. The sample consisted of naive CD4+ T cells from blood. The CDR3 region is CASSLRLAGTSTDTQYF. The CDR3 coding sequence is TGTGCCAGCAGCTTAAGACTAGCGGGAACGAGCACAGATACGCAGTATTTT. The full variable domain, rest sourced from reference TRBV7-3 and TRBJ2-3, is GAGVSQTPSNKVTEKGKYVELRCDPISGHTALYWYRQSLGQGPEFLIYFQGTGAADDSGLPNDRFFAVRPEGSVSTLKIQRTERGDSAVYLCASSLRLAGTSTDTQYFGPGTRLTVL.